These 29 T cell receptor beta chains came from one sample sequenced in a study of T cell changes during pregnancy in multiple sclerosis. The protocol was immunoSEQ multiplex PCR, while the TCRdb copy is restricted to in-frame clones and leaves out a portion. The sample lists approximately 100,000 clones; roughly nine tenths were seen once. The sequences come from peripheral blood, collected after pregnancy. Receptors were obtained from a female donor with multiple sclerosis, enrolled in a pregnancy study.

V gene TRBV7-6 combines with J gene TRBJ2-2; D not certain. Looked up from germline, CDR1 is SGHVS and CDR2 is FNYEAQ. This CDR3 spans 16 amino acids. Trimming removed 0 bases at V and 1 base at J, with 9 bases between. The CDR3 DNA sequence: TGTGCCAGCAGCTTAGCCCAACAGAGGAACACCGGGGAGCTGTTTTTT. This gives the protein CASSLAQQRNTGELFF.

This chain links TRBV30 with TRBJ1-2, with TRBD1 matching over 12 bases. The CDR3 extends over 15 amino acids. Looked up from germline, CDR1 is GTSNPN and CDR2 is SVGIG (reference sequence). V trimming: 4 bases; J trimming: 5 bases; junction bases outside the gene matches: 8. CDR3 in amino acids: CAWTRDRGLGYGYTF. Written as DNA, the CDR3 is TGTGCCTGGACTCGGGACAGGGGGCTGGGGTATGGCTACACCTTC.

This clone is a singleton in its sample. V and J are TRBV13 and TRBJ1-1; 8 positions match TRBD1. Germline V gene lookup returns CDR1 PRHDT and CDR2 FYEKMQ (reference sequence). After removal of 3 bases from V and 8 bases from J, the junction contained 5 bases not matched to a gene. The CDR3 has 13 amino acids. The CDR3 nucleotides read TGTGCCAGCAGCTTTGACAGGGGCGGAGAAGCTTTCTTT. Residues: CASSFDRGGEAFF.

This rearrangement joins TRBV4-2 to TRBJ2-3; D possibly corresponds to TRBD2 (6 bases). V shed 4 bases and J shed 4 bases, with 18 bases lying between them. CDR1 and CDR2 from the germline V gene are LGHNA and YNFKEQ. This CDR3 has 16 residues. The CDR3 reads CASSPAPGEGADTQYF. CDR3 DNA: TGTGCCAGCAGCCCTGCACCGGGGGAAGGGGCAGATACGCAGTATTTT.

The chain's CDR3 is CASSRWTSGGEETQYF. CDR3 DNA sequence: TGTGCCAGCAGCCGCTGGACTAGCGGGGGGGAAGAGACCCAGTACTTC. The genes are TRBV4-2 and TRBJ2-5; 15 bases are shared with TRBD2. Germline loops: CDR1 LGHNA, CDR2 YNFKEQ. The CDR3 loop spans 16 amino acids. Unmatched junction bases numbered 3, after V lost 4 bases and J lost 3 bases.

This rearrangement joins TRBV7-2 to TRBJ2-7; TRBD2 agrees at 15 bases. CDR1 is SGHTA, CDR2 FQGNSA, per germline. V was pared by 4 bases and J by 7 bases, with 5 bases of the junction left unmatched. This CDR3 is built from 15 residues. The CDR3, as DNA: TGTGCCAGCAGCTACGGACTAGCGGGGGGGCGAGAGCAGTACTTC. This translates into CASSYGLAGGREQYF.

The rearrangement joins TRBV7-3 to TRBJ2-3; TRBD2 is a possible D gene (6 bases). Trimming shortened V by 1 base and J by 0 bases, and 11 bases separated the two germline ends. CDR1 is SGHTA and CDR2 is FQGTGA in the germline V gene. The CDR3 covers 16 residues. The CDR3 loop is CASSLSRGLSTDTQYF. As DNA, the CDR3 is TGTGCCAGCAGCTTAAGTCGGGGACTTAGCACAGATACGCAGTATTTT.

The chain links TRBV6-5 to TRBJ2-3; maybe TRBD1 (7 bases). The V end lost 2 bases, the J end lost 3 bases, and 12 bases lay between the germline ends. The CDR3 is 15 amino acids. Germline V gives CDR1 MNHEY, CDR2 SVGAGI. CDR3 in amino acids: CASSYGGGATDTQYF. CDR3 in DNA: TGTGCCAGCAGTTACGGAGGGGGCGCGACAGATACGCAGTATTTT.

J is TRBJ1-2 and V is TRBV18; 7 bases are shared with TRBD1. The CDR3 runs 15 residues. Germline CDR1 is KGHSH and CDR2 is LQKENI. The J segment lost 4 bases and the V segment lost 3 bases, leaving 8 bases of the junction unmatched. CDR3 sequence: CASSPRQGLSYGYTF. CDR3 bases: TGTGCCAGCTCACCCAGACAGGGTCTAAGCTATGGCTACACCTTC.

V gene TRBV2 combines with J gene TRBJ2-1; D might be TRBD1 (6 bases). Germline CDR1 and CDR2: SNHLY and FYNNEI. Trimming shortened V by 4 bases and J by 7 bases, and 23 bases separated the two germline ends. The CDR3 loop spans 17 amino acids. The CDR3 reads CASSGLGFGGFGNEQFF. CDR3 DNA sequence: TGTGCCAGCAGTGGTTTGGGGTTTGGGGGCTTCGGGAATGAGCAGTTCTTC.

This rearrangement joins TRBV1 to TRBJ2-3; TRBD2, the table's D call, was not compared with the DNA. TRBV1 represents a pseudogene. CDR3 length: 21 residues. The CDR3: CTSSQLGEASGGGDVGDTQYF. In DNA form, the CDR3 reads TGCACCAGCAGCCAATTGGGGGAGGCTAGCGGAGGCGGGGATGTGGGAGATACGCAGTATTTT.

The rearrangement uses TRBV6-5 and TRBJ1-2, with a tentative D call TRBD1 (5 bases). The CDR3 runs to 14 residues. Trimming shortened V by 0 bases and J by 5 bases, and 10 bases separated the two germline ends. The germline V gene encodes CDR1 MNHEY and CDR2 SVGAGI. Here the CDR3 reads CASSYSIQGYGYTF. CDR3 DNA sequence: TGTGCCAGCAGTTACTCGATCCAGGGATATGGCTACACCTTC.

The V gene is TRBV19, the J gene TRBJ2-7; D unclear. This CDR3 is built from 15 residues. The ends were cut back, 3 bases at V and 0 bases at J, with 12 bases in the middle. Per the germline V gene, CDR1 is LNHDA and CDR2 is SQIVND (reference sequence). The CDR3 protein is CASSMSTSFSYEQYF. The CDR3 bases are TGTGCCAGTAGTATGTCCACATCTTTCTCCTACGAGCAGTACTTC.

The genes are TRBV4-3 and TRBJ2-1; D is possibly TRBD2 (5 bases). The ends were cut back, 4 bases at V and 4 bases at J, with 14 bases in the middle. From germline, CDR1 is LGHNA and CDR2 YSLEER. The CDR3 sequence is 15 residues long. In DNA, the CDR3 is TGCGCCAGCAGCCCAACGAGGGATCTATACAATGAGCAGTTCTTC. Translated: CASSPTRDLYNEQFF.

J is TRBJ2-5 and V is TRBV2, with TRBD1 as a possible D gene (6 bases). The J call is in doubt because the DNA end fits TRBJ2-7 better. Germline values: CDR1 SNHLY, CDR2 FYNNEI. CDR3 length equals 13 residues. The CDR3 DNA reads TGTGCCGGAGGCTCAAAGAGAGGGGGCGAGCAGTACTTC. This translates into CAGGSKRGGEQYF.

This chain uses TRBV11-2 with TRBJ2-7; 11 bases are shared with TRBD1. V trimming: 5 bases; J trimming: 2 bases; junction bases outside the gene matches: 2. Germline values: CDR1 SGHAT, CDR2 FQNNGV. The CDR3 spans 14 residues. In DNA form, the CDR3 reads TGTGCCAGCAGCGGGACAGGGGGTCCCTACGAGCAGTACTTC. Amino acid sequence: CASSGTGGPYEQYF.

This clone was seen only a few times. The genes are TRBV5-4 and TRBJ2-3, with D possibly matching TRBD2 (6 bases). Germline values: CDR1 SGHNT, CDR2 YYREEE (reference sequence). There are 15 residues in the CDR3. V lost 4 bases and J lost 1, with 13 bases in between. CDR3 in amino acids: CASSTPGAGTDTQYF. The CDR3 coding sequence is TGTGCCAGCAGCACCCCGGGAGCCGGCACAGATACGCAGTATTTT.

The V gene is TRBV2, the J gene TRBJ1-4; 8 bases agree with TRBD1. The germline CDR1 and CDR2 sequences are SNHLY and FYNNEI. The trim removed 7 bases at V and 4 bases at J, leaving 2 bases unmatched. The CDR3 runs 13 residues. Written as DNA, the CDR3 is TGTGCCAGCAACAGGGGGAGTAATGAAAAACTGTTTTTT. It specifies CASNRGSNEKLFF.

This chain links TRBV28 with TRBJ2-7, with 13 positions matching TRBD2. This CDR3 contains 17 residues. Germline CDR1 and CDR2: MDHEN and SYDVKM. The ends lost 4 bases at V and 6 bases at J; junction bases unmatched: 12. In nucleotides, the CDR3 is TGTGCCAGCAGTTCTACGGGGGGACTAGCGGGACTTTTCGAGCAGTACTTC. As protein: CASSSTGGLAGLFEQYF.

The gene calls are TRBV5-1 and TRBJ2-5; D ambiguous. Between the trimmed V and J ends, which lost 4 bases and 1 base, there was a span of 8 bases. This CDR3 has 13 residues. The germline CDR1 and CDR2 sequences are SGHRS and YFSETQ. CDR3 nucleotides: TGCGCCAGCAGCCAACGAGTCCAAGAGACCCAGTACTTC. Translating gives CASSQRVQETQYF.

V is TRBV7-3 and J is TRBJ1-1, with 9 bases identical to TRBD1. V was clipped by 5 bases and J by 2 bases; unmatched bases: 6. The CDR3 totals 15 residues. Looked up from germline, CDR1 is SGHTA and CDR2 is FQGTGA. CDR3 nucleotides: TGTGCCAGCAGCCGCGGACAGGGGATTAACACTGAAGCTTTCTTT. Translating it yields CASSRGQGINTEAFF.

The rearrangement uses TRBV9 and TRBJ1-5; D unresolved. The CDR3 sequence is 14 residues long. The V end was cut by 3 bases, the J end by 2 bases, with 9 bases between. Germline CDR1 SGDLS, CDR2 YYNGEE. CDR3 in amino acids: CASSGEGGNQPQHF. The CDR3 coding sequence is TGTGCCAGCAGCGGAGAGGGAGGCAATCAGCCCCAGCATTTT.

Written as DNA, the CDR3 is TGTGCCAGCAGCTCCTCGACTAGCGGGGGGCTTTCCTACAATGAGCAGTTCTTC. Amino acids: CASSSSTSGGLSYNEQFF. V is TRBV7-6 and J is TRBJ2-1, with 13 bases aligning to TRBD2. With V trimmed by 4 bases and J by 1 base, 7 bases remained unmatched. This CDR3 is 18 amino acids long. Looked up from germline, CDR1 is SGHVS and CDR2 is FNYEAQ.

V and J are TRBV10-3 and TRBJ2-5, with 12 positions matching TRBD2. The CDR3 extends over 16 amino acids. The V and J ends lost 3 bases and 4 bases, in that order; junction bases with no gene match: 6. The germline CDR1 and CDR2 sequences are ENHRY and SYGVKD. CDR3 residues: CAISDNPSGRGETQYF. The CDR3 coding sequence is TGTGCCATCAGTGATAATCCTAGCGGGAGGGGAGAGACCCAGTACTTC.

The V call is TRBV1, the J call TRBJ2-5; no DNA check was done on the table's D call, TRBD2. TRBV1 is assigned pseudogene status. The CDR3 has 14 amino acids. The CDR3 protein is CTSSVLAGEKTQYF. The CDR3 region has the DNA TGCACCAGCAGCGTACTAGCGGGGGAAAAGACCCAGTACTTC.

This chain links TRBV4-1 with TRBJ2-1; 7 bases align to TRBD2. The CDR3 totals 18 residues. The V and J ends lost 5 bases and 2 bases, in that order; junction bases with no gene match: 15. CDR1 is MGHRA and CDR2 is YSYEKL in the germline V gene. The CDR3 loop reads CASSALGTRREPYNEQFF. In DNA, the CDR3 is TGCGCCAGCAGCGCTTTGGGGACTCGGCGGGAGCCCTACAATGAGCAGTTCTTC.

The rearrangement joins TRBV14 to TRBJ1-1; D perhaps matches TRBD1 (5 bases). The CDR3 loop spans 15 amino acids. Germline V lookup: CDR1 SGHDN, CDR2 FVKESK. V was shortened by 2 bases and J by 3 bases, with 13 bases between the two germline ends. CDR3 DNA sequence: TGTGCCAGCAGCCAAATCGGGGGGATGGACACTGAAGCTTTCTTT. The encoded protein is CASSQIGGMDTEAFF.

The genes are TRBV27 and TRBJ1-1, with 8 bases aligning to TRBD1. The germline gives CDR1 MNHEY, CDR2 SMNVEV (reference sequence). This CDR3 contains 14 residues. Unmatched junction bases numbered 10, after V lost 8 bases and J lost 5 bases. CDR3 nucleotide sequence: TGTGCCAGCGGCTTAACCACAGGGGGAACTGAAGCTTTCTTT. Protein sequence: CASGLTTGGTEAFF.

The CDR3 spells CASSQANYEQYF. Here the CDR3 DNA reads TGTGCCAGCAGCCAAGCCAATTACGAGCAGTACTTC. The chain uses TRBV14 and TRBJ2-7; D remains ambiguous. This CDR3 has 12 residues. V lost 1 base to trimming and J lost 4 bases, with 5 bases between them. Germline CDR1 SGHDN, CDR2 FVKESK.